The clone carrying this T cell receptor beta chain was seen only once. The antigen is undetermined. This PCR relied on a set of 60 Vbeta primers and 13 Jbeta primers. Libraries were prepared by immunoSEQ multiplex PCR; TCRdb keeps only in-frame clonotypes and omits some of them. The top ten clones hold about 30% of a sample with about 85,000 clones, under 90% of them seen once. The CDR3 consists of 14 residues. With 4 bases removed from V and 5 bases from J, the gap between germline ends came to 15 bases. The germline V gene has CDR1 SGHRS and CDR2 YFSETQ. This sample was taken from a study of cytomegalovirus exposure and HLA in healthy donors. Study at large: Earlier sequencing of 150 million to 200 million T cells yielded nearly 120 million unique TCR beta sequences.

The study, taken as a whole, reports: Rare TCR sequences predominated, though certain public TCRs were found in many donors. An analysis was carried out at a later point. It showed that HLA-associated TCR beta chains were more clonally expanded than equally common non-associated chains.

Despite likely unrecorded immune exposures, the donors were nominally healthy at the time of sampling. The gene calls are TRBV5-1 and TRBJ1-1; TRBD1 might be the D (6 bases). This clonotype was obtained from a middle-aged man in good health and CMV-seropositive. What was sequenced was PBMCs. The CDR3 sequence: CASSPEGGGTEAFF. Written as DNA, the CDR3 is TGCGCCAGCAGCCCGGAGGGGGGGGGTACTGAAGCTTTCTTT.